This TCR beta chain was recorded in a study of blood T cell repertoires in COVID-19. The wider study: Some COVID-19 samples were acute and others convalescent; all came from the United States, Italy and Spain. PBMCs, B-cell-depleted T cells, or T cells were the source of the cDNA or gDNA that made up the material.

The trim removed 6 bases at V and 5 bases at J, leaving 5 bases unmatched. Germline V lookup: CDR1 MNHNY, CDR2 SVGAGI (reference sequence). CDR3 size: 15 residues. Authors' methods: Nucleated cell counts were estimated from reference gene primer amplification. Clones were sequenced by immunoSEQ multiplex PCR, and TCRdb holds only the in-frame ones, with some missing. That table supplies the V and J calls and clone size; D and trimming were determined from the DNA. The sample has 150,000 to 200,000 clones, around 83% seen once. This receptor was taken from a woman in her 70s who had recovered from COVID-19. The chain employs TRBV6-6 and TRBJ2-2; 11 positions match TRBD2. Sequencing was carried out using peripheral blood. Here the CDR3 DNA reads TGTGCCAGCAGGCTAGCGGGAGGTGGGACCGGGGAGCTGTTTTTT. Translating gives CASRLAGGGTGELFF.